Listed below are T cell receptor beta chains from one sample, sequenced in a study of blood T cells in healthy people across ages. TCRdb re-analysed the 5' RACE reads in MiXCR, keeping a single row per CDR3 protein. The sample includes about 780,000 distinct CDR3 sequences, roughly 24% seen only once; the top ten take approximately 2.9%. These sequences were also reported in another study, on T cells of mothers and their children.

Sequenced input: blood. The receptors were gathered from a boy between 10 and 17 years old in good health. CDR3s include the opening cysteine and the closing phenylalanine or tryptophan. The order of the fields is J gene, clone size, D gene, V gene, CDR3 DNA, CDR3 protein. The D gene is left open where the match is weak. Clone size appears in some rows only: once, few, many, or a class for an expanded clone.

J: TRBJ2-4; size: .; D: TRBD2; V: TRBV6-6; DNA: TGTGCCTCCAGGCGGGGGGCCCTGCTAGACAAAAACATTCAGTACTTC; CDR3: CASRRGALLDKNIQYF
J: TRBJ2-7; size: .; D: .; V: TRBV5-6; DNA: TGTGCCAGCAGCTTTGGGGATTTGAGCTCCTACGAGCAGTACTTC; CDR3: CASSFGDLSSYEQYF
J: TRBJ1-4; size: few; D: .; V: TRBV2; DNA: TGTGCCAGCAGTGCCCCGGACAAGGGGGAAAATGAAAAACTGTTTTTT; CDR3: CASSAPDKGENEKLFF
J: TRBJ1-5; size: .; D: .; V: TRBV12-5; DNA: TGTGCTAGTGGCTCCCAAGGGCCCATCAATCAGCCCCAGCATTTT; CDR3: CASGSQGPINQPQHF
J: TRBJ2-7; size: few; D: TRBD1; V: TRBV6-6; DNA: TGTGCCAGCTGGACAGGGGGCGACTCTCGCGAGCAGTACTTC; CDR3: CASWTGGDSREQYF
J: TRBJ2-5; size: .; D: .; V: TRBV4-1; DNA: TGCGCCAGCAGCCAAGGGCCCTGGAGCAAGACCCAGTACTTC; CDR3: CASSQGPWSKTQYF
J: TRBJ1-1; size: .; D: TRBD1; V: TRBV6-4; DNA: TGTGCCAGCAGTGCTAACAGGGGCACTGAAGCTTTCTTT; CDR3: CASSANRGTEAFF
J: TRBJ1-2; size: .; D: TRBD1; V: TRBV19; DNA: TGTGCCAGTAGTCTGGGGACAGGGCGGAAAGGTGGCTACACCTTC; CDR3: CASSLGTGRKGGYTF
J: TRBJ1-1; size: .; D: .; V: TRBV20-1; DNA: TGCAGTGCTAGGAGGCGGGTGAGCACTGAAGCTTTCTTT; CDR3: CSARRRVSTEAFF
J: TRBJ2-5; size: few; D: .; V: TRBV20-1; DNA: TGCAGTGCTCCCGTCAATAGTGAGACCCAGTACTTC; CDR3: CSAPVNSETQYF
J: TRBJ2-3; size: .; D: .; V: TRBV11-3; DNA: TGTGCCAGCAGCCTAGATCAAGCAGATACGCAGTATTTT; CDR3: CASSLDQADTQYF
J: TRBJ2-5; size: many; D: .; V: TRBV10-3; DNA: TGTGCCATCAGTGAGGCGGGACTCCAAGAGACCCAGTACTTC; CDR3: CAISEAGLQETQYF
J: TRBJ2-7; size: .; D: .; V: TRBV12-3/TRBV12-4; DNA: TGTGCCAGCAGCCTCGCCGCGGAGCAGTACTTC; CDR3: CASSLAAEQYF
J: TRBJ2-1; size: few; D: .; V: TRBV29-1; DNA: TGCAGCGTTGTCCGGGGGAGCTCCTACAATGAGCAGTTCTTC; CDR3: CSVVRGSSYNEQFF
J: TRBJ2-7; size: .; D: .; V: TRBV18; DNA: TGTGCCAGCTCACCTAGGGGGAGGGACGAGCAGTACTTC; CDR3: CASSPRGRDEQYF
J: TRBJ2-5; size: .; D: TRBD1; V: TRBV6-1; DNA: TGTGCCACCTCCCCCTCATCGGGACAGGGGGCGGGAGAGACCCAGTACTTC; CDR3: CATSPSSGQGAGETQYF